The rows below give T cell receptor beta chains drawn from one sample of a study of cytomegalovirus exposure and HLA in healthy donors. The protocol was immunoSEQ multiplex PCR, while the TCRdb copy is restricted to in-frame clones and leaves out a portion. The data hold 150,000 to 200,000 clones, with roughly 86% observed a single time. The sequenced sample was PBMCs. The origin of the receptors is a man aged 18 to 30 in good health and CMV-seropositive. Each CDR3 is given with its conserved first and last residue. Fields, in order: clone size, D gene, CDR3 length, V gene, J gene, CDR3 DNA, CDR3 protein. A D gene is named only where the DNA matches it firmly. Where a row states a size, it is once, few, many or the class of an expanded clone; other rows omit it.

>-|-|15|TRBV21-1|TRBJ1-4
TGTGCCAGCAGTCGCCGGGCGGGGGAGGGCGAAAAACTGTTTTTT
CASSRRAGEGEKLFF
>once|TRBD1|16|TRBV7-9|TRBJ2-1
TGTGCCAGCAGCTTAGTGGGGACAGGGGTGGACAATGAGCAGTTCTTC
CASSLVGTGVDNEQFF
>-|TRBD1|12|TRBV11-1|TRBJ1-2
TGTGCCAGCCGACAGGGAACGCAAGGCTACACCTTC
CASRQGTQGYTF
>-|-|16|TRBV7-9|TRBJ2-2
TGTGCCAGCAGCTCTTACAGGGAAAGGGACACCGGGGAGCTGTTTTTT
CASSSYRERDTGELFF
>-|-|15|TRBV5-1|TRBJ2-3
TGCGCCAGCAGCTTGTCTAGCCTAGCACAAGATACGCAGTATTTT
CASSLSSLAQDTQYF
>-|-|16|TRBV5-4|TRBJ2-6
TGTGCCAGCAGCTCCCGCGAGGGCTCCGGGGCCAACGTCCTGACTTTC
CASSSREGSGANVLTF
>-|TRBD1|14|TRBV7-2|TRBJ2-7
TGTGCCAGCAGCTTATCTCAGGGGGCTTACGAGCAGTACTTC
CASSLSQGAYEQYF
>-|-|15|TRBV27|TRBJ1-1
TGTGCCAGCAGAGGGGCCCCAAGCCGGAACACTGAAGCTTTCTTT
CASRGAPSRNTEAFF
>once|-|17|TRBV4-1|TRBJ2-7
TGCGCCAGCAGCCAAACCCCACCGGGACACTCGACCTACGAGCAGTACTTC
CASSQTPPGHSTYEQYF
>once|TRBD2|16|TRBV5-1|TRBJ2-7
TGCGCCAGCAGCTTCGGGCCGGCGCGGGAGGGCCACGAGCAGTACTTC
CASSFGPAREGHEQYF
>few|-|16|TRBV28|TRBJ2-7
TGTGCCAGCCTCCCCTCAGTGGCGGGGTGGGCCTACGAGCAGTACTTC
CASLPSVAGWAYEQYF